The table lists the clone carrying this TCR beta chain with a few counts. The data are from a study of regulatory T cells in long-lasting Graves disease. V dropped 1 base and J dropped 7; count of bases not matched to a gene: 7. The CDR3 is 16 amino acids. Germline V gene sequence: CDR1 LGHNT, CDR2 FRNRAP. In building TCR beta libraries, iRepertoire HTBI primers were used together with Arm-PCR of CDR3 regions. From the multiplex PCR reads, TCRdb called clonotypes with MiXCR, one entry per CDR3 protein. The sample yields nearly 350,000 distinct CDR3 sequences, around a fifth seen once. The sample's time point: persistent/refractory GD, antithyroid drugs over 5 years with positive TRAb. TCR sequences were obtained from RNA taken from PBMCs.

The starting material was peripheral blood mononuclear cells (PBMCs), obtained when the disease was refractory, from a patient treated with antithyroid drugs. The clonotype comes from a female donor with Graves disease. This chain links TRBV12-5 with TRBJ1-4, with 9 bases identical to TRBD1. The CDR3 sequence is CASGLASTGGAEKLFF. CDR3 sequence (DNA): TGTGCTAGTGGTTTGGCTTCGACAGGGGGTGCTGAAAAACTGTTTTTT.